This T cell receptor beta chain was obtained from a study of read filtering for tumor transcriptome and immune sequencing. On the study more broadly: Mean patient age was approximately 66 years, range about 47 to 85; roughly 18 male, 14 female. General study results and limits: Without single-read clonotypes, shared clonotype proportions correlated more between IR-seq and RNA-seq.

The CDR3 has 15 residues. In germline, CDR1 is MNHNS, CDR2 SASEGT. In regard to this clonotype: What it binds is unknown. Germline and junction disagree at one end, which may indicate a read error.

Bone marrow was sampled from every patient at the time of active disease. From around 440 ng of RNA, a library with molecular barcoded alpha/delta and beta/gamma adaptors was made. TCRdb re-analysed the reads in MiXCR, keeping a single row per CDR3 protein. Altogether more than 70,000 distinct CDR3 sequences are present, roughly 21% being singletons, with the ten largest covering approximately 10%. The specimen sequenced was a population of CD138-negative cells sorted from bone marrow. This TCR was sampled from a donor aged 40 or over with multiple myeloma. This chain joins TRBV6-1 and TRBJ1-5; D ambiguous. This CDR3 reads CASSDGWYSNQSQHF. The CDR3 DNA sequence: TGTGCCAGCAGTGACGGGTGGTATAGCAATCAGTCCCAGCATTTT.